This T cell receptor (beta chain) was identified during a study of shared clonotypes between healthy human individuals. Study details: Participating donors consisted of a couple of women and a few men aged 18 to 49.

The V end was cut by 3 bases, the J end by 9 bases, with 15 bases between. The CDR3 has 14 residues. In germline, CDR1 is LGHNA, CDR2 YSLEER. CD8 cells regarded as naive lacked CD45RO, were positively chosen for CCR7, and omitted terminally differentiated effector memory CD45RA+ cells. A deep-level run was used for the assay. Method: immunoSEQ multiplex PCR; TCRdb's copy keeps in-frame clones and lacks some. The table includes millions of clones, approximately 94% detected once. The genes are TRBV4-3 and TRBJ2-1; D is perhaps TRBD2 (6 bases). The sequencing input was naive CD8+ T cells from PBMCs. This clonotype was sampled from a man aged 18 to 30 in good health. Some clones in this sample may be carry-over from other donors' samples. The CDR3 protein is CASSQGGLATEQFF. Here the CDR3 DNA reads TGCGCCAGCAGCCAGGGGGGACTGGCGACTGAGCAGTTCTTC.